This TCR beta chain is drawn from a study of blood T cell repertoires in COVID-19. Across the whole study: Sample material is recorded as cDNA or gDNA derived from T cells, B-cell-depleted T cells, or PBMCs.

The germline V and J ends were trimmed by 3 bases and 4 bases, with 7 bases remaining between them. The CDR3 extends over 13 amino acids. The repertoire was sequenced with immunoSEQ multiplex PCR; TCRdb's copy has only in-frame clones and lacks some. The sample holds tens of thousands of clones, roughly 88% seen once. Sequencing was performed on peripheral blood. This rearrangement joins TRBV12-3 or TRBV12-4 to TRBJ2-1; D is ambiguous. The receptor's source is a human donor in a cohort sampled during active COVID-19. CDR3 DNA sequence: TGTGCCAGCAGTTTCAGGCCATACAATGAGCAGTTCTTC. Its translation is CASSFRPYNEQFF.